These 27 T cell receptor beta chains originate from one sample sequenced in a study of CD8+ T cells in alopecia areata. cDNA serving as the sequencing template came from extracted, reverse transcribed RNA. The protocol was immunoSEQ multiplex PCR, while the TCRdb copy is restricted to in-frame clones and leaves out a portion. This repertoire shows under 95,000 clones, just over 70% found once; its top ten account for roughly 17%. Sample treatment: oral pan-JAK inhibitor, 5-10 mg twice daily. Sample: CD8+ T cells sorted from blood, taken at week 44, from a patient treated with tofacitinib. Source of these receptors: a human donor with alopecia areata.

This clone was found a few times. The genes are TRBV19 and TRBJ1-1; 7 positions agree with TRBD1. The CDR3 is 14 residues long. With 3 bases clipped from V and 1 base from J, the junction kept 2 bases outside the gene matches. Germline CDR1 and CDR2: LNHDA and SQIVND (reference sequence). CDR3 coding DNA: TGTGCCAGTAGTATGAGGACAGGGAACACTGAAGCTTTCTTT. Encoded protein: CASSMRTGNTEAFF.

J is TRBJ2-7 and V is TRBV2; weak D call: TRBD1 (5 bases). The V gene's germline CDR1 is SNHLY and CDR2 FYNNEI. The CDR3 length is 17 residues. V shed 1 base and J shed 2 bases, with 18 bases lying between them. The CDR3 DNA sequence: TGTGCCAGCAGTGAAGGCGGACACCGATCTTTAACCTACGAGCAGTACTTC. Translating it yields CASSEGGHRSLTYEQYF.

The chain employs TRBV11-2 and TRBJ2-2; TRBD2 matches at 7 bases. Germline V gene data show CDR1 as SGHAT and CDR2 as FQNNGV. The CDR3 loop spans 13 amino acids. The ends lost 7 bases at V and 7 bases at J; junction bases unmatched: 6. The CDR3 bases are TGTGCCAGCACCGGGAGGAGGGACGGGGAGCTGTTTTTT. Its translation: CASTGRRDGELFF.

The gene calls are TRBV5-4 and TRBJ1-2; possibly TRBD1 for D (5 bases). In germline, CDR1 is SGHNT, CDR2 YYREEE (reference sequence). V shed 1 base and J shed 6 bases, with 13 bases lying between them. The CDR3 totals 14 residues. CDR3 DNA: TGTGCCAGCAGCTTGATGGGGGACGAACATGGCTACACCTTC. Its protein is CASSLMGDEHGYTF. Using reference TRBV5-4 and TRBJ1-2 for the parts outside the CDR3, the full variable domain is ETGVTQSPTHLIKTRGQQVTLRCSSQSGHNTVSWYQQALGQGPQFIFQYYREEENGRGNFPPRFSGLQFPNYSSELNVNALELDDSALYLCASSLMGDEHGYTFGSGTRLTVV.

The genes are TRBV19 and TRBJ1-5, with D hard to call. The CDR3 loop spans 12 amino acids. From germline, CDR1 is LNHDA and CDR2 SQIVND (reference sequence). Trimming took off 6 bases at V and 6 bases at J, with 9 bases between the two ends. CDR3 coding DNA: TGTGCCAGTAGGACGGGTGGTCAGCCCCAGCATTTT. It translates to CASRTGGQPQHF.

V gene TRBV29-1 combines with J gene TRBJ2-7, with D tentatively TRBD1 or TRBD2 (5 bases each). V was cut by 7 bases and J by 7 bases, with 17 bases left in between. The CDR3 contains 12 residues. Germline V gene lookup returns CDR1 SQVTM and CDR2 ANQGSEA. The CDR3 spells CSAGTDLREQYF. The DNA for the CDR3 is TGCAGCGCTGGGACCGATCTACGAGAGCAGTACTTC.

The V call is TRBV7-8, the J call TRBJ2-7; 8 bases are a match to TRBD1. The V gene's germline CDR1 is SGHVS and CDR2 FQNEAQ. The CDR3 has 13 amino acids. J was trimmed by 4 bases and V by 7 bases; bases with no gene match: 6. Here the CDR3 reads CASNHGQGYEQYF. The CDR3, as DNA: TGTGCCAGCAACCATGGACAGGGTTACGAGCAGTACTTC.

This sequence joins TRBV29-1 and TRBJ1-1; D remains unclear. V dropped 5 bases and J dropped 2 bases, with 6 bases sitting between them. Germline loops: CDR1 SQVTM, CDR2 ANQGSEA. CDR3 length: 11 residues. The CDR3: CSVITNTEAFF. As DNA, the CDR3 is TGCAGCGTTATTACAAACACTGAAGCTTTCTTT. Full variable domain (missing parts from reference TRBV29-1 and TRBJ1-1): SAVISQKPSRDICQRGTSLTIQCQVDSQVTMMFWYRQQPGQSLTLIATANQGSEATYESGFVIDKFPISRPNLTFSTLTVSNMSPEDSSIYLCSVITNTEAFFGQGTRLTVV.

The chain carries TRBV13 and TRBJ2-7; TRBD2 matches 7 bases. The CDR3 length is 15 residues. Germline assignment: CDR1 PRHDT and CDR2 FYEKMQ (reference sequence). Losses at the gene ends were 0 bases for V and 4 bases for J; bases not matched to a gene: 6. The CDR3 nucleotides are TGTGCCAGCAGCTTAGGCCTAGCGGTAGAGTACGAGCAGTACTTC. Translating gives CASSLGLAVEYEQYF.

The chain links TRBV7-2 to TRBJ2-7; tentative D call: TRBD1 (5 bases). CDR1 is SGHTA, CDR2 FQGNSA, per germline. Trimming shortened V by 1 base and J by 0 bases, and 13 bases separated the two germline ends. CDR3 length equals 16 residues. The CDR3 nucleotides read TGTGCCAGCAGCTTAGACCGACAGTTCCCCTCCTACGAGCAGTACTTC. This sequence encodes CASSLDRQFPSYEQYF.

This chain uses TRBV21-1 with TRBJ1-5. TRBV21-1 is a pseudogene locus. This CDR3 comprises 14 residues. The CDR3 nucleotides are TGTGCCAGCAGCAAAGCCAATAATGGGCAGCCCCAGCATTTT. It encodes CASSKANNGQPQHF.

The chain employs TRBV10-2 and TRBJ2-7, with D perhaps matching TRBD2 (5 bases). Germline V CDR1 and CDR2: WSHSY, SAAADI. Deletions cut 3 bases from V and 3 bases from J, with 6 bases between. The CDR3 is made up of 12 amino acids. The CDR3 bases are TGCGCCAGCAGTGACGAGGGCTACGAGCAGTACTTC. It is translated as CASSDEGYEQYF.

This chain links TRBV15 with TRBJ1-2; possible D gene TRBD1, 5 bases. V lost 5 bases, J lost 4 bases, and 20 bases lay in between. The CDR3 contains 16 residues. Germline CDR1 and CDR2: LNHNV and YYDKDF (reference sequence). DNA for the CDR3: TGTGCCACCAGCCGTTCCCTTCAGGAGACAGCCTATGGCTACACCTTC. Protein: CATSRSLQETAYGYTF.

Only a few counts were recorded for this clone. The genes are TRBV15 and TRBJ2-4; D might be TRBD1 (6 bases). There are 14 residues in the CDR3. CDR1 is LNHNV, CDR2 YYDKDF, per germline (reference sequence). V lost 7 bases and J lost 7, with 17 bases in between. The CDR3 nucleotides are TGTGCCACCACCCACCACAGGGAGAAGAACATTCAGTACTTC. This encodes CATTHHREKNIQYF.

The rearrangement links TRBV30 to TRBJ2-7, with 11 nucleotides matching TRBD1. The CDR3 runs 15 residues. V was clipped by 2 bases and J by 0 bases; unmatched bases: 3. The germline V gene has CDR1 GTSNPN and CDR2 SVGIG (reference sequence). CDR3 sequence reads: CAWSHGTGGSYEQYF. For the CDR3, the DNA is TGTGCCTGGAGTCACGGGACAGGGGGCTCCTACGAGCAGTACTTC.

The V gene is TRBV7-3, the J gene TRBJ2-7; D call uncertain. Germline V gene sequence: CDR1 SGHTA, CDR2 FQGTGA. The CDR3 spans 13 residues. The V end lost 4 bases, the J end lost 3 bases, and 10 bases lay between the germline ends. CDR3 sequence (DNA): TGTGCCAGCAGCTGGGCGGAAGGCTACGAGCAGTACTTC. This codes for CASSWAEGYEQYF.

The V and J genes are TRBV11-2 and TRBJ2-7; D is perhaps TRBD2 (6 bases). The germline V gene encodes CDR1 SGHAT and CDR2 FQNNGV. This CDR3 has 14 amino acids. Deletions cut 1 base from V and 3 bases from J, with 10 bases between. DNA for the CDR3: TGTGCCAGCAGCTTAGCTGGGGGGAGCTACGAGCAGTACTTC. As protein: CASSLAGGSYEQYF. Based on the CDR3 plus reference TRBV11-2 and TRBJ2-7, the full variable domain is EAGVAQSPRYKIIEKRQSVAFWCNPISGHATLYWYQQILGQGPKLLIQFQNNGVVDDSQLPKDRFSAERLKGVDSTLKIQPAKLEDSAVYLCASSLAGGSYEQYFGPGTRLTVT.

This clone was seen more than once but under ten times. This chain links TRBV19 with TRBJ1-2, with 7 bases matching TRBD1. Looked up from germline, CDR1 is LNHDA and CDR2 is SQIVND (reference sequence). V trimming: 5 bases; J trimming: 4 bases; junction bases outside the gene matches: 4. The CDR3 covers 13 residues. The CDR3 region is CASSLGQAYGYTF. The DNA of the CDR3 is TGTGCCAGTAGTCTCGGACAGGCCTATGGCTACACCTTC.

The chain joins TRBV2 to TRBJ2-3, with 8 bases identical to TRBD1. Germline V gene sequence: CDR1 SNHLY, CDR2 FYNNEI. With V trimmed by 5 bases and J by 1 base, 8 bases remained unmatched. The CDR3 runs to 16 residues. CDR3 nucleotides: TGTGCCAGCAGTTACTCTGCAGGGGGCGGCACAGATACGCAGTATTTT. Its protein is CASSYSAGGGTDTQYF.

The rearrangement uses TRBV9 and TRBJ1-2; 7 bases agree with TRBD1. This CDR3 region has 16 residues. Losses at the gene ends were 3 bases for V and 10 bases for J; bases not matched to a gene: 18. In germline, CDR1 is SGDLS, CDR2 YYNGEE. CDR3: CASSERPGQAATNYTF. The CDR3 DNA reads TGTGCCAGCAGCGAACGACCCGGACAGGCGGCCACTAACTACACCTTC.

The chain is built from TRBV5-6 and TRBJ1-1, with 7 bases lining up with TRBD1. Germline loops: CDR1 SGHDT, CDR2 YYEEEE. The ends lost 4 bases at V and 0 bases at J; junction bases unmatched: 18. CDR3 length equals 19 residues. CDR3 sequence (DNA): TGTGCCAGCAGCCCTGGTCCAAGACAGGGTGGAAGAATGAACACTGAAGCTTTCTTT. Translation gives CASSPGPRQGGRMNTEAFF.

The rearrangement links TRBV2 to TRBJ1-6, with 7 nucleotides matching TRBD1. V shed 2 bases and J 10 bases; nucleotides not matched to a gene: 8. Germline values: CDR1 SNHLY, CDR2 FYNNEI. CDR3 length equals 15 residues. CDR3 sequence (DNA): TGTGCCAGCAGTGAAAGGGACAGCTCGAACTCACCCCTCCACTTT. Translation gives CASSERDSSNSPLHF.

Worth noting for this clone: No DNA is shown, since the ends of the CDR3 on it are uncertain; the CDR3 is the one TCRdb lists. Other nucleotide sequences from this sample produce the same CDR3. This CDR3 is CSVGAGNLNEQFF. The rearrangement joins TRBV29-1 to TRBJ2-1. The CDR3 extends over 13 residues, inclusive of both ends. CDR1 is SQVTM, CDR2 ANQGSEA, per germline.

The rearrangement joins TRBV9 to TRBJ1-1; tentatively, D is TRBD1 (6 bases). Germline V lookup: CDR1 SGDLS, CDR2 YYNGEE. There are 14 residues in the CDR3. The V end was cut by 4 bases, the J end by 4 bases, with 14 bases between. The CDR3 DNA follows: TGTGCCAGCAGCTCACAGGGTATTGTCACTGAAGCTTTCTTT. It translates to CASSSQGIVTEAFF.

This clone was observed a few times. J is TRBJ1-2 and V is TRBV4-3, with TRBD1 matching 8 bases. The V and J ends lost 0 bases and 8 bases, in that order; junction bases with no gene match: 11. The CDR3 extends over 16 amino acids. Germline V gene lookup returns CDR1 LGHNA and CDR2 YSLEER. The CDR3 here is CASSQDRGLQSDGYTF. CDR3 DNA sequence: TGCGCCAGCAGCCAAGACAGGGGGCTACAATCGGACGGCTACACCTTC.

The gene calls are TRBV4-3 and TRBJ2-4; 9 bases map to TRBD1. V was clipped by 1 base and J by 5 bases; unmatched bases: 6. Looked up from germline, CDR1 is LGHNA and CDR2 is YSLEER. This CDR3 comprises 16 residues. The CDR3 region is CASSQGEGQGENIQYF. CDR3 bases: TGCGCCAGCAGCCAAGGGGAGGGACAGGGTGAAAACATTCAGTACTTC.

The DNA of the CDR3 is TGTGCCTCACGGGACAGGGCTAACTATGGCTACACCTTC. Translating gives CASRDRANYGYTF. The genes are TRBV30 and TRBJ1-2, with 9 nucleotides matching TRBD1. CDR3 length: 13 residues. Germline V lookup: CDR1 GTSNPN, CDR2 SVGIG (reference sequence). With V trimmed by 7 bases and J by 0 bases, 3 bases remained unmatched.